These T cell receptor beta chains were read from a single sample in a study of Ad26.COV2.S vaccination and SARS-CoV-2 variants. Some clones are missing from TCRdb's copy, which holds only in-frame ones; the method was immunoSEQ multiplex PCR. The sample consists of a few hundred thousand clones, around 86% of them appearing once. This sample comprised peripheral blood, obtained in a trial of Ad26.COV2.S vaccine versus placebo. The receptors originated from a person between 18 and 60 years old who received the Ad26.COV2.S COVID-19 vaccine or a placebo. Both conserved end residues are part of each CDR3. A D gene is named only where the DNA matches it firmly. Clone size appears in some rows only: once, few, many, or a class for an expanded clone.

CDR3aa	CDR3nt	d_gene	abundance	j_gene	v_gene
CASTPDGASSYEQYF	TGTGCCAGCACCCCGGACGGAGCTTCCTCCTACGAGCAGTACTTC	NA	NA	TRBJ2-7	TRBV2
CASSQGWTGENEQYF	TGTGCCAGCAGCCAGGGATGGACAGGGGAGAACGAGCAGTACTTC	TRBD1	NA	TRBJ2-7	TRBV4-2
CASSHDAGTRDYGYTF	TGTGCCAGCAGCCATGATGCCGGGACCAGGGACTATGGCTACACCTTC	NA	NA	TRBJ1-2	TRBV5-5
CASSSLGQSTGELFF	TGCGCCAGCAGCTCATTAGGACAGTCCACCGGGGAGCTGTTTTTT	NA	once	TRBJ2-2	TRBV5-1
CASSRDGARYGYTF	TGTGCCAGCAGCCGGGACGGAGCAAGGTATGGCTACACCTTC	NA	NA	TRBJ1-2	TRBV13
CASSLLGTQGLYEQYF	TGTGCCAGCAGCTTACTCGGGACTCAAGGCCTCTACGAGCAGTACTTC	NA	NA	TRBJ2-7	TRBV7-2
CASSAGSGVLGPQHF	TGTGCCAGCAGCGCCGGCAGCGGGGTCTTAGGGCCCCAGCATTTT	NA	NA	TRBJ1-5	TRBV9
CASSLRLATNEKLFF	TGCGCCAGCAGCCTTAGGTTGGCAACTAATGAAAAACTGTTTTTT	NA	NA	TRBJ1-4	TRBV5-1
CASSDPAWGQPQHF	TGTGCCAGCAGTGACCCGGCTTGGGGTCAGCCCCAGCATTTT	NA	few	TRBJ1-5	TRBV2
CAWDGGDGYTF	TGTGCCTGGGATGGGGGGGATGGCTACACCTTC	NA	once	TRBJ1-2	TRBV30
CATPGGYGYTF	TGTGCCACCCCCGGAGGCTATGGCTACACCTTC	NA	NA	TRBJ1-2	TRBV7-9
CASSFPGNTIYF	TGTGCCAGCAGCTTTCCCGGGAACACCATATATTTT	NA	NA	TRBJ1-3	TRBV13
CSAETGVEQYF	TGCAGTGCTGAGACAGGGGTCGAGCAGTACTTC	TRBD1	NA	TRBJ2-7	TRBV20-1
CASSQVLGHSGNTIYF	TGCGCCAGCAGCCAAGTACTAGGCCACTCTGGAAACACCATATATTTT	NA	few	TRBJ1-3	TRBV4-1
CASSPNNRGSTGNTIYF	TGTGCCAGCAGCCCCAATAATCGTGGGTCTACTGGAAACACCATATATTTT	NA	NA	TRBJ1-3	TRBV5-4
CASSLWDGDYGYTF	TGTGCCAGCAGCCTTTGGGACGGGGACTATGGCTACACCTTC	NA	NA	TRBJ1-2	TRBV7-2
CASSQGTGVEAFF	TGCGCCAGCAGCCAAGGTACAGGGGTTGAAGCTTTCTTT	TRBD1	NA	TRBJ1-1	TRBV4-1
CATSDSGYTQYF	TGTGCCACCAGTGATTCGGGATATACGCAGTATTTT	NA	NA	TRBJ2-3	TRBV24-1
CASQPDPSWTEAFF	TGTGCCAGCCAACCAGACCCGAGTTGGACTGAAGCTTTCTTT	NA	NA	TRBJ1-1	TRBV2
CASSQGTTTNTGELFF	TGTGCCAGCAGCCAAGGGACTACTACCAACACCGGGGAGCTGTTTTTT	NA	NA	TRBJ2-2	TRBV3-1/TRBV3-2
CASSRDYPYEQYF	TGTGCCAGCAGCAGGGACTACCCCTACGAGCAGTACTTC	TRBD2	NA	TRBJ2-7	TRBV13
CSARLGAEAFF	TGCAGTGCTAGACTCGGGGCAGAAGCTTTCTTT	NA	NA	TRBJ1-1	TRBV20-1
CASSETSVGTGELFF	TGTGCCAGCAGCGAGACTAGTGTTGGCACCGGGGAGCTGTTTTTT	NA	NA	TRBJ2-2	TRBV7-8
CASSSKSGANVLTF	TGTGCCAGCAGTTCGAAATCTGGGGCCAACGTCCTGACTTTC	NA	NA	TRBJ2-6	TRBV25-1
CASSTGTGGKDTQYF	TGTGCCAGCAGTACCGGGACAGGGGGCAAAGATACGCAGTATTTT	TRBD1	NA	TRBJ2-3	TRBV7-9
CASSSNDEGNQPQHF	TGTGCCAGCAGTTCAAACGACGAGGGGAATCAGCCCCAGCATTTT	NA	NA	TRBJ1-5	TRBV6-2/TRBV6-3
CAWRAWGTSTDTQYF	TGTGCCTGGAGGGCCTGGGGTACTAGCACAGATACGCAGTATTTT	NA	NA	TRBJ2-3	TRBV30
CASSLAGSSYEQYF	TGTGCCAGCAGCTTGGCGGGGAGCTCCTACGAGCAGTACTTC	NA	NA	TRBJ2-7	TRBV5-6
CASSLLSRDRGEGEQYF	TGTGCCAGCAGTTTATTATCCCGGGACAGGGGAGAGGGCGAGCAGTACTTC	TRBD1	NA	TRBJ2-7	TRBV27
CASSSESLIYGYTF	TGTGCCAGCAGCTCAGAATCCCTGATTTATGGCTACACCTTC	NA	NA	TRBJ1-2	TRBV7-9
CASSPARQVDGAFF	TGCGCCAGCAGCCCAGCCCGACAGGTCGACGGAGCTTTCTTT	NA	NA	TRBJ1-1	TRBV5-1
CASSQPRGYTGELFF	TGCGCCAGCAGCCAACCCCGAGGGTACACCGGGGAGCTGTTTTTT	NA	NA	TRBJ2-2	TRBV4-3
CASSLVHGQGKDEQYF	TGTGCCAGCAGCTTAGTCCACGGACAGGGGAAGGACGAGCAGTACTTC	TRBD1	NA	TRBJ2-7	TRBV7-9
CASSMWETNEKLFF	TGTGCCAGTAGTATGTGGGAGACCAATGAAAAACTGTTTTTT	NA	NA	TRBJ1-4	TRBV19
CASSHSGQGDSPLHF	TGTGCCAGCTCACACAGTGGACAGGGAGATTCACCCCTCCACTTT	TRBD1	few	TRBJ1-6	TRBV18
CASSVGTGDTEAFF	TGTGCCAGCAGCGTAGGGACAGGGGACACTGAAGCTTTCTTT	TRBD1	NA	TRBJ1-1	TRBV9
CASMTGVTGELFF	TGTGCCAGCATGACAGGGGTCACCGGGGAGCTGTTTTTT	TRBD1	NA	TRBJ2-2	TRBV25-1
CASTYGTGNEKLFF	TGTGCCAGCACCTACGGGACAGGAAACGAAAAACTGTTTTTT	TRBD1	NA	TRBJ1-4	TRBV6-5
CASSARGSLGGELFF	TGTGCCAGCAGCGCCCGAGGGTCCCTTGGCGGGGAGCTGTTTTTT	NA	NA	TRBJ2-2	TRBV5-4
CASSPRPTSGGAYEQFF	TGTGCCAGCAGCCCTCGGCCCACTAGCGGGGGGGCCTATGAGCAGTTCTTC	TRBD2	NA	TRBJ2-1	TRBV7-8
CATARMGQVGEKLFF	TGTGCCACCGCTAGAATGGGACAGGTTGGTGAAAAACTGTTTTTT	TRBD1	once	TRBJ1-4	TRBV10-3
CASSVDEGGTYEQYF	TGTGCCAGCAGCGTAGACGAGGGAGGTACCTACGAGCAGTACTTC	NA	NA	TRBJ2-7	TRBV9
CASSAPPSWELFF	TGTGCCAGTAGTGCCCCGCCTAGCTGGGAGCTGTTTTTT	NA	NA	TRBJ2-2	TRBV19
CASSQLASGAGELFF	TGCGCCAGCAGCCAACTAGCTAGCGGCGCCGGGGAGCTGTTTTTT	TRBD2	NA	TRBJ2-2	TRBV4-3
CASSLGAGVGTEAFF	TGTGCCAGCAGCTTAGGAGCAGGGGTTGGCACTGAAGCTTTCTTT	NA	NA	TRBJ1-1	TRBV7-2
CASSLRQMGGGAHGYTF	TGCGCCAGCAGCTTGCGACAAATGGGCGGGGGCGCACATGGCTACACCTTC	NA	NA	TRBJ1-2	TRBV5-1
CASRPGEAYNSPLHF	TGTGCCAGCAGACCAGGGGAGGCCTATAATTCACCCCTCCACTTT	NA	NA	TRBJ1-6	TRBV6-5
CASNPPGTGGMKGYTF	TGTGCCAGTAACCCCCCCGGGACAGGGGGAATGAAAGGCTACACCTTC	TRBD1	NA	TRBJ1-2	TRBV19
CASSKNCNRGESYEQYF	TGTGCCAGCAGCAAAAACTGTAATAGGGGGGAATCCTACGAGCAGTACTTC	NA	NA	TRBJ2-7	TRBV21-1
CASITRGGGNQPQHF	TGTGCCAGCATTACAAGAGGGGGAGGCAATCAGCCCCAGCATTTT	NA	NA	TRBJ1-5	TRBV6-5
CASSSAESNQPQHF	TGCGCCAGCAGTAGTGCAGAAAGCAATCAGCCCCAGCATTTT	NA	few	TRBJ1-5	TRBV10-1
CASSIGHSGDTGELFF	TGTGCCAGTAGTATCGGACACTCTGGGGACACCGGGGAGCTGTTTTTT	NA	NA	TRBJ2-2	TRBV19
CSADSGSNTGELFF	TGCAGCGCTGACTCAGGTTCGAACACCGGGGAGCTGTTTTTT	NA	NA	TRBJ2-2	TRBV29-1
CASSQDKTRARDSPLHF	TGTGCCAGCAGCCAAGACAAGACCCGGGCTAGGGATTCACCCCTCCACTTT	NA	NA	TRBJ1-6	TRBV4-2
CASSNWGTEAFF	TGTGCCAGTAGTAACTGGGGTACTGAAGCTTTCTTT	NA	NA	TRBJ1-1	TRBV19
CASSYLHGYTF	TGTGCCAGCAGTTACCTTCACGGCTACACCTTC	NA	NA	TRBJ1-2	TRBV6-6
CAISDFTGGTGVGYTF	TGTGCCATCAGTGATTTTACGGGGGGGACAGGGGTCGGCTACACCTTC	TRBD1	NA	TRBJ1-2	TRBV10-3
CASSQDGSLRFFEQFF	TGTGCCAGCAGCCAAGACGGGAGTCTTCGATTCTTTGAGCAGTTCTTC	NA	NA	TRBJ2-1	TRBV3-1/TRBV3-2